The sequence of this TCR beta chain was determined in a study of shared clonotypes between healthy human individuals. Study-wide findings and caveats: Larger estimated richness was generally recorded for naive subsets relative to memory subsets.

As concerns this clone: Its antigen remains unidentified.

Profiled with immunoSEQ multiplex PCR; TCRdb holds only in-frame clones, not every one. The sample records approximately 2.3 million clones, more than 85% being singletons. With 6 bases removed from V and 4 bases from J, the gap between germline ends came to 7 bases. The V gene's germline CDR1 is MNHNY and CDR2 SVGAGI (reference sequence). The CDR3 has 12 amino acids. The rearrangement uses TRBV6-6 and TRBJ1-5, with unresolved D. Sequencing input: naive CD4+ T cells from PBMCs. Subset in this sample: CD45RA+ positively selected. This TCR was recovered from a man aged 18 to 35 in good health. Some clones in this sample may be carry-over from other donors' samples. CDR3 bases: TGTGCCAGCAGCCCCCTGAATCAGCCCCAGCATTTT. This gives the protein CASSPLNQPQHF.